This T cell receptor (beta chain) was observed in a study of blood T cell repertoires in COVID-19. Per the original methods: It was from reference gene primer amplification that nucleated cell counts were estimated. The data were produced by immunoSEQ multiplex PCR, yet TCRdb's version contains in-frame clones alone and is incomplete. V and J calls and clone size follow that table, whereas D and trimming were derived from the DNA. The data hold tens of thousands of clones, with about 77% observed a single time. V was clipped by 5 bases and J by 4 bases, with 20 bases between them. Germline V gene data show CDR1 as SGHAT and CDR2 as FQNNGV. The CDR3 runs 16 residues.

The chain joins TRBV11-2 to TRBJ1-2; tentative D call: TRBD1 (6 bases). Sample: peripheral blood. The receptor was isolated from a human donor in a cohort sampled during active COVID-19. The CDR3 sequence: CASSPPEGGQVYGYTF. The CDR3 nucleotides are TGTGCCAGCAGCCCCCCCGAGGGGGGGCAGGTCTATGGCTACACCTTC. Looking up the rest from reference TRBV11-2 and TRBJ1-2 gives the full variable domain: EAGVAQSPRYKIIEKRQSVAFWCNPISGHATLYWYQQILGQGPKLLIQFQNNGVVDDSQLPKDRFSAERLKGVDSTLKIQPAKLEDSAVYLCASSPPEGGQVYGYTFGSGTRLTVV.